The rows below give T cell receptor beta chains drawn from one sample of a study of blood T cell repertoires in COVID-19. Here immunoSEQ multiplex PCR was the method, and the copy in TCRdb shows in-frame clones only, minus some. This sample has over 300,000 clones; 85% occur once, and the top ten carry around 7.8%. Sequencing was carried out using peripheral blood. These receptors were taken from a human donor in a cohort sampled during active COVID-19. CDR3s include the opening cysteine and the closing phenylalanine or tryptophan. A D gene is named only where the DNA matches it firmly. Clone size appears in some rows only: once, few, many, or a class for an expanded clone.

clone size: few; D gene: TRBD1; J gene: TRBJ1-6; V gene: TRBV7-9; CDR3 protein: CASSYRDRGKSYNSPLHF; CDR3 DNA: TGTGCCAGCAGCTACCGGGACAGGGGGAAGTCCTATAATTCACCCCTCCACTTT
clone size: NA; D gene: TRBD1; J gene: TRBJ2-7; V gene: TRBV2; CDR3 protein: CASSFRGLNEQYF; CDR3 DNA: TGTGCCAGCAGTTTTAGGGGGCTAAACGAGCAGTACTTC
clone size: NA; D gene: NA; J gene: TRBJ2-1; V gene: TRBV18; CDR3 protein: CASSPTQAKDNEQFF; CDR3 DNA: TGTGCCAGCTCACCGACCCAGGCAAAGGACAATGAGCAGTTCTTC
clone size: NA; D gene: NA; J gene: TRBJ1-1; V gene: TRBV30; CDR3 protein: CAWRRILNTEAFF; CDR3 DNA: TGTGCCTGGAGGCGGATCCTGAACACTGAAGCTTTCTTT
clone size: NA; D gene: NA; J gene: TRBJ1-2; V gene: TRBV19; CDR3 protein: CASSTRHSYGYTF; CDR3 DNA: TGTGCCAGTAGTACCCGACACAGCTATGGCTACACCTTC
clone size: NA; D gene: TRBD1; J gene: TRBJ2-1; V gene: TRBV27; CDR3 protein: CASSLGTGDYNEQFF; CDR3 DNA: TGTGCCAGCAGTTTAGGGACAGGGGACTACAATGAGCAGTTCTTC
clone size: NA; D gene: NA; J gene: TRBJ1-6; V gene: TRBV3-1/TRBV3-2; CDR3 protein: CASSLSPESVSPLHF; CDR3 DNA: TGTGCCAGCAGCCTTTCACCCGAGAGTGTATCACCCCTCCACTTT
clone size: NA; D gene: NA; J gene: TRBJ2-4; V gene: TRBV2; CDR3 protein: CASSEFGPGMVGIQYF; CDR3 DNA: NA
clone size: NA; D gene: TRBD2; J gene: TRBJ2-3; V gene: TRBV3-1/TRBV3-2; CDR3 protein: CASSQDERGRYF; CDR3 DNA: TGTGCCAGCAGCCAAGATGAGCGGGGGAGGTATTTT
clone size: many; D gene: TRBD1; J gene: TRBJ1-1; V gene: TRBV7-8; CDR3 protein: CASSSNRGVPEAFF; CDR3 DNA: TGTGCCAGCAGCTCGAACAGGGGAGTCCCTGAAGCTTTCTTT
clone size: NA; D gene: TRBD2; J gene: TRBJ2-3; V gene: TRBV3-1/TRBV3-2; CDR3 protein: CASSQASGGEDTQYF; CDR3 DNA: TGTGCCAGCAGCCAAGCTAGCGGGGGGGAAGATACGCAGTATTTT
clone size: NA; D gene: NA; J gene: TRBJ2-1; V gene: TRBV6-5; CDR3 protein: CASTVRAYNEQFF; CDR3 DNA: TGTGCCAGTACAGTCAGGGCATACAATGAGCAGTTCTTC
clone size: NA; D gene: NA; J gene: TRBJ1-2; V gene: TRBV18; CDR3 protein: CASSPSDLPGYGYTF; CDR3 DNA: TGTGCCAGCTCACCAAGCGACCTTCCGGGCTATGGCTACACCTTC
clone size: NA; D gene: NA; J gene: TRBJ1-3; V gene: TRBV12-5; CDR3 protein: CASGSQISGNTIYF; CDR3 DNA: TGTGCTAGTGGTTCACAGATCTCTGGAAACACCATATATTTT
clone size: NA; D gene: TRBD1; J gene: TRBJ2-7; V gene: TRBV6-5; CDR3 protein: CASKGQGAYEQYF; CDR3 DNA: TGTGCCAGCAAGGGACAGGGGGCCTACGAGCAGTACTTC
clone size: NA; D gene: TRBD1; J gene: TRBJ1-2; V gene: TRBV5-1; CDR3 protein: CASSVGTVGSHGYTF; CDR3 DNA: TGCGCCAGCAGCGTCGGGACAGTGGGGTCCCATGGCTACACCTTC
clone size: NA; D gene: NA; J gene: TRBJ1-2; V gene: TRBV30; CDR3 protein: CAWSDASHGLNYGYTF; CDR3 DNA: TGTGCCTGGAGTGACGCTTCGCACGGACTTAACTATGGCTACACCTTC
clone size: NA; D gene: NA; J gene: TRBJ1-4; V gene: TRBV18; CDR3 protein: CASSLQAQLNEKLFF; CDR3 DNA: TGTGCCAGCTCACTTCAGGCACAGCTAAATGAAAAACTGTTTTTT
clone size: NA; D gene: TRBD2; J gene: TRBJ2-3; V gene: TRBV20-1; CDR3 protein: CSASNMIPGLAGHTDTQYF; CDR3 DNA: TGCAGTGCTAGTAATATGATACCGGGACTAGCGGGTCATACAGATACGCAGTATTTT
clone size: NA; D gene: NA; J gene: TRBJ2-3; V gene: TRBV7-6; CDR3 protein: CASSLSGGTASSTDTQYF; CDR3 DNA: TGTGCCAGCAGCTTAAGTGGCGGGACAGCCTCTAGCACAGATACGCAGTATTTT
clone size: once; D gene: TRBD1; J gene: TRBJ2-2; V gene: TRBV11-3; CDR3 protein: CASSLDLWGTGAGELFF; CDR3 DNA: TGTGCCAGCAGCTTAGATCTCTGGGGGACAGGGGCCGGGGAGCTGTTTTTT
clone size: NA; D gene: NA; J gene: TRBJ1-6; V gene: TRBV2; CDR3 protein: CASKGDGVGSPLHF; CDR3 DNA: TGTGCCAGCAAGGGGGATGGAGTGGGGTCACCCCTCCACTTT
clone size: NA; D gene: NA; J gene: TRBJ2-5; V gene: TRBV5-1; CDR3 protein: CASSAMYRDPKETQYF; CDR3 DNA: TGCGCCAGCAGCGCCATGTACAGGGACCCCAAAGAGACCCAGTACTTC
clone size: NA; D gene: NA; J gene: TRBJ2-7; V gene: TRBV4-2; CDR3 protein: CASSRGTHEQYF; CDR3 DNA: TGTGCCAGCAGCAGGGGTACCCACGAGCAGTACTTC
clone size: NA; D gene: NA; J gene: TRBJ2-7; V gene: TRBV27; CDR3 protein: CASTYRGADEQYF; CDR3 DNA: TGTGCCAGCACTTACCGGGGGGCGGACGAGCAGTACTTC
clone size: NA; D gene: TRBD1; J gene: TRBJ1-2; V gene: TRBV5-6; CDR3 protein: CASSLLSTGIYGYTF; CDR3 DNA: TGTGCCAGCAGCCTTCTATCGACAGGGATCTATGGCTACACCTTC
clone size: NA; D gene: TRBD1; J gene: TRBJ1-4; V gene: TRBV4-1; CDR3 protein: CASSRLQGAGEKLFF; CDR3 DNA: TGCGCCAGCAGCCGGCTACAGGGGGCAGGGGAAAAACTGTTTTTT
clone size: NA; D gene: NA; J gene: TRBJ1-4; V gene: TRBV9; CDR3 protein: CASSGTRQSDNEKLFF; CDR3 DNA: TGTGCCAGCAGCGGGACCAGACAGAGCGATAATGAAAAACTGTTTTTT
clone size: NA; D gene: NA; J gene: TRBJ2-1; V gene: TRBV19; CDR3 protein: CASTEGAGRGVYEQFF; CDR3 DNA: TGTGCCAGTACCGAGGGGGCGGGGCGTGGGGTCTATGAGCAGTTCTTC
clone size: few; D gene: NA; J gene: TRBJ1-2; V gene: TRBV5-1; CDR3 protein: CASRPTGGPRGYTF; CDR3 DNA: TGCGCCTCACGCCCGACAGGCGGCCCTCGAGGCTACACCTTC
clone size: NA; D gene: TRBD1; J gene: TRBJ1-6; V gene: TRBV27; CDR3 protein: CASSSTGQRLLNSPLHF; CDR3 DNA: TGTGCCAGCAGTTCCACGGGACAGCGATTATTGAATTCACCCCTCCACTTT
clone size: NA; D gene: TRBD1; J gene: TRBJ1-5; V gene: TRBV19; CDR3 protein: CATRLSGQFNQPQHF; CDR3 DNA: TGTGCCACCAGACTGTCGGGACAGTTCAATCAGCCCCAGCATTTT
clone size: once; D gene: NA; J gene: TRBJ2-3; V gene: TRBV5-1; CDR3 protein: CASSLDSGGTDTQYF; CDR3 DNA: TGCGCCAGCAGCTTGGATTCAGGGGGCACAGATACGCAGTATTTT
clone size: NA; D gene: NA; J gene: TRBJ1-3; V gene: TRBV7-9; CDR3 protein: CASSLRGSGNTIYF; CDR3 DNA: TGTGCCAGCAGCTTACGGGGCTCTGGAAACACCATATATTTT
clone size: NA; D gene: NA; J gene: TRBJ2-7; V gene: TRBV3-1/TRBV3-2; CDR3 protein: CASSQEGVRSSYEQYF; CDR3 DNA: TGTGCCAGCAGCCAAGAAGGGGTCCGGTCGAGCTACGAGCAGTACTTC
clone size: NA; D gene: TRBD2; J gene: TRBJ2-1; V gene: TRBV6-2/TRBV6-3; CDR3 protein: CASSYAGGNEQFF; CDR3 DNA: TGTGCCAGCAGTTACGCGGGGGGGAATGAGCAGTTCTTC
clone size: NA; D gene: TRBD2; J gene: TRBJ2-5; V gene: TRBV2; CDR3 protein: CASRLAGGQETQYF; CDR3 DNA: TGTGCCAGCAGACTAGCGGGGGGGCAAGAGACCCAGTACTTC
clone size: NA; D gene: NA; J gene: TRBJ1-2; V gene: TRBV7-9; CDR3 protein: CASSAGSGGYTF; CDR3 DNA: TGTGCCAGCAGCGCCGGATCAGGCGGCTACACCTTC
clone size: NA; D gene: NA; J gene: TRBJ1-5; V gene: TRBV4-2; CDR3 protein: CASSQEEAGAQPQHF; CDR3 DNA: TGTGCCAGCAGCCAAGAAGAAGCAGGGGCCCAGCCCCAGCATTTT
clone size: NA; D gene: TRBD2; J gene: TRBJ2-7; V gene: TRBV9; CDR3 protein: CASSVATGGGLWEQYF; CDR3 DNA: TGTGCCAGCAGCGTAGCTACTGGCGGGGGTCTGTGGGAGCAGTACTTC
clone size: few; D gene: NA; J gene: TRBJ1-2; V gene: TRBV19; CDR3 protein: CASNPQGRGYGYTF; CDR3 DNA: TGTGCCAGTAACCCACAGGGCAGAGGCTATGGCTACACCTTC
clone size: NA; D gene: TRBD1; J gene: TRBJ2-3; V gene: TRBV19; CDR3 protein: CASSIGGQGGWGADTQYF; CDR3 DNA: TGTGCCAGTAGTATTGGGGGACAGGGGGGATGGGGTGCAGATACGCAGTATTTT
clone size: NA; D gene: TRBD2; J gene: TRBJ2-3; V gene: TRBV7-9; CDR3 protein: CASSSLAGGIDTQYF; CDR3 DNA: TGTGCCAGCAGCTCGCTAGCGGGGGGTATAGATACGCAGTATTTT
clone size: NA; D gene: NA; J gene: TRBJ2-3; V gene: TRBV12-3/TRBV12-4; CDR3 protein: CASSLQGNTQYF; CDR3 DNA: TGTGCCAGCAGTTTACAGGGCAATACGCAGTATTTT
clone size: NA; D gene: NA; J gene: TRBJ2-2; V gene: TRBV14; CDR3 protein: CASSRTFGELFF; CDR3 DNA: TGTGCCAGCAGCAGGACTTTCGGGGAGCTGTTTTTT
clone size: few; D gene: TRBD1; J gene: TRBJ2-7; V gene: TRBV24-1; CDR3 protein: CATSDPGQGSYEQYF; CDR3 DNA: TGTGCCACCAGTGATCCGGGACAGGGATCCTACGAGCAGTACTTC
clone size: NA; D gene: TRBD1; J gene: TRBJ2-7; V gene: TRBV5-4; CDR3 protein: CASSHDRGGYEQYF; CDR3 DNA: TGTGCCAGCAGCCATGACAGGGGCGGCTACGAGCAGTACTTC
clone size: NA; D gene: NA; J gene: TRBJ1-2; V gene: TRBV24-1; CDR3 protein: CATRGQTDGYTF; CDR3 DNA: TGTGCCACCAGAGGACAGACGGATGGCTACACCTTC
clone size: NA; D gene: TRBD1; J gene: TRBJ2-7; V gene: TRBV5-1; CDR3 protein: CASSDPGQGQYEQYF; CDR3 DNA: TGCGCCAGCAGCGATCCGGGACAGGGACAGTACGAGCAGTACTTC
clone size: NA; D gene: NA; J gene: TRBJ1-4; V gene: TRBV6-5; CDR3 protein: CASSKDTATNEKLFF; CDR3 DNA: TGTGCCAGCAGCAAGGACACGGCAACTAATGAAAAACTGTTTTTT
clone size: NA; D gene: NA; J gene: TRBJ1-2; V gene: TRBV3-1/TRBV3-2; CDR3 protein: CASSPPESGSPNYGYTF; CDR3 DNA: TGTGCCAGCAGCCCCCCCGAATCGGGGTCCCCTAACTATGGCTACACCTTC
clone size: NA; D gene: NA; J gene: TRBJ1-2; V gene: TRBV28; CDR3 protein: CASSSLPSGDGYTF; CDR3 DNA: TGTGCCAGCAGCTCTCTACCTTCAGGGGATGGCTACACCTTC
clone size: NA; D gene: NA; J gene: TRBJ2-3; V gene: TRBV18; CDR3 protein: CASSPRLTDTQYF; CDR3 DNA: TGTGCCAGCTCACCACGTCTCACAGATACGCAGTATTTT
clone size: NA; D gene: NA; J gene: TRBJ1-2; V gene: TRBV6-5; CDR3 protein: CASSPGGANYGYTF; CDR3 DNA: TGTGCCAGCAGCCCCGGCGGGGCAAACTATGGCTACACCTTC